The 12 T cell receptor beta chains given below trace back to one sample, sequenced in a study of sequential checkpoint blockade in melanoma. Profiled with immunoSEQ multiplex PCR; TCRdb holds only in-frame clones, not every one. The table lists 2,000 to 2,500 clones, over 15% of them singletons, with approximately 18% in the top ten. Documented treatment: randomized to nivolumab then ipilimumab (arm A) or the reverse (arm B). Sequencing was performed on tumor tissue (inferred from file names), taken from a patient given nivolumab and ipilimumab in sequence. These receptors were taken from a human donor with melanoma.

This clone came up once. The chain couples TRBV19 to TRBJ1-1; possible D gene TRBD1, 5 bases. The CDR3 has 12 residues. CDR1 and CDR2 from the germline V gene are LNHDA and SQIVND (reference sequence). V dropped 7 bases and J dropped 7 bases, with 13 bases sitting between them. Here the CDR3 reads CASTKEGREAFF. In DNA, the CDR3 is TGTGCCAGTACCAAGGAGGGGCGTGAAGCTTTCTTT.

The rearrangement joins TRBV9 to TRBJ1-2, with a possible D match to TRBD1 (5 bases). Trimming removed 5 bases from V and 7 bases from J, with 15 bases in between. Germline CDR1 SGDLS, CDR2 YYNGEE. The CDR3 totals 13 residues. CDR3 region: CASSESGRGGYTF. The CDR3 DNA sequence: TGTGCCAGCAGTGAATCGGGGAGGGGTGGCTACACCTTC.

The chain employs TRBV14 and TRBJ2-7, with TRBD1 as a possible D gene (5 bases). CDR3 length: 16 residues. Trimming cost V 1 base and J 3 bases, with 16 bases left between them. In germline, CDR1 is SGHDN, CDR2 FVKESK. The DNA for the CDR3 is TGTGCCAGCAGCCAAGTCCCGCGGAACAGGAACTACGAGCAGTACGTC. Translated, it gives CASSQVPRNRNYEQYV.

V gene TRBV19 combines with J gene TRBJ2-1; no firm D call. This CDR3 has 14 amino acids. Deletions cut 4 bases from V and 3 bases from J, with 10 bases between. The germline V gene encodes CDR1 LNHDA and CDR2 SQIVND (reference sequence). The CDR3 DNA reads as TGTGCCAGTAGTAACGGCCCCCTCTACAATGAGCAGTTCTTC. Translating it yields CASSNGPLYNEQFF.

This chain uses TRBV28 with TRBJ2-3; the D is unclear. V was cut by 1 base and J by 9 bases, with 8 bases left in between. The germline V gene encodes CDR1 MDHEN and CDR2 SYDVKM. This CDR3 contains 12 residues. The CDR3 protein is CASSLLGITQYF. CDR3 sequence (DNA): TGTGCCAGCAGTTTATTGGGGATCACGCAGTATTTT.

The V call is TRBV19, the J call TRBJ1-2, with D unclear. The germline V gene has CDR1 LNHDA and CDR2 SQIVND (reference sequence). Trimming took 3 bases from V and 4 from J, leaving 12 bases between them. The CDR3 covers 14 residues. The CDR3 region has the DNA TGTGCCAGTAGTATCTCCGGGAGGAGCTATGGCTACACCTTC. Its translation is CASSISGRSYGYTF.

There are many counts of this clone. The chain combines TRBV11-3 with TRBJ2-3; D unclear. The CDR3 contains 15 residues. The V end lost 2 bases, the J end lost 6 bases, and 15 bases lay between the germline ends. The V gene's germline CDR1 is SGHNT and CDR2 YENEEA. CDR3 loop: CASSLTGPPKDTQYF. The CDR3 DNA reads TGTGCCAGCAGCTTAACCGGGCCCCCAAAGGATACGCAGTATTTT. The whole variable domain, remainder taken from reference TRBV11-3 and TRBJ2-3, is EAGVVQSPRYKIIEKKQPVAFWCNPISGHNTLYWYLQNLGQGPELLIRYENEEAVDDSQLPKDRFSAERLKGVDSTLKIQPAELGDSAVYLCASSLTGPPKDTQYFGPGTRLTVL.

This clone was observed a handful of times. This chain uses TRBV1 with TRBJ1-6. TRBV1 is given as a pseudogene. This CDR3 spans 15 amino acids. The CDR3 bases are TGCGCCAGCTCTTCGACCGGGGTATTCAATTCACCCCTCCACTTT. It yields the protein CASSSTGVFNSPLHF.

This chain links TRBV18 with TRBJ1-1; D unresolved. Trimming took off 3 bases at V and 4 bases at J, with 9 bases between the two ends. The germline V gene has CDR1 KGHSH and CDR2 LQKENI. This CDR3 is built from 13 residues. The CDR3 bases are TGTGCCAGCTCACCGGGGTTTTTCACTGAAGCTTTCTTT. This translates into CASSPGFFTEAFF. Using reference TRBV18 and TRBJ1-1 for the parts outside the CDR3, the full variable domain is NAGVMQNPRHLVRRRGQEARLRCSPMKGHSHVYWYRQLPEEGLKFMVYLQKENIIDESGMPKERFSAEFPKEGPSILRIQQVVRGDSAAYFCASSPGFFTEAFFGQGTRLTVV.

This clone was picked up many times. The chain joins TRBV11-3 to TRBJ2-2; 15 nucleotides agree with TRBD2. This CDR3 comprises 18 residues. The germline V gene has CDR1 SGHNT and CDR2 YENEEA. Losses at the gene ends were 5 bases for V and 4 bases for J; bases not matched to a gene: 8. As DNA, the CDR3 is TGTGCCAGCAGCCGACGGACTAGCGGGGGGGGCAGCACCGGGGAGCTGTTTTTT. This encodes CASSRRTSGGGSTGELFF.

This clone appeared a few times. V usage is TRBV6-8 and J usage is TRBJ2-7; weak D call: TRBD2 (6 bases). Between the trimmed V and J ends, which lost 0 bases and 3 bases, there was a span of 9 bases. Germline loops: CDR1 MNHGY, CDR2 SAAAGT. CDR3 length: 14 residues. Here the CDR3 reads CASSYSGGVYEQYF. The CDR3 DNA is TGTGCCAGCAGTTACTCCGGGGGAGTCTACGAGCAGTACTTC.

The chain has TRBV19 and TRBJ1-1; D unresolved. The CDR3 covers 14 residues. V lost 3 bases and J lost 0, with 8 bases in between. Germline values: CDR1 LNHDA, CDR2 SQIVND (reference sequence). CDR3 in amino acids: CASSMDFMNTEAFF. In DNA form, the CDR3 reads TGTGCCAGTAGTATGGACTTTATGAACACTGAAGCTTTCTTT.